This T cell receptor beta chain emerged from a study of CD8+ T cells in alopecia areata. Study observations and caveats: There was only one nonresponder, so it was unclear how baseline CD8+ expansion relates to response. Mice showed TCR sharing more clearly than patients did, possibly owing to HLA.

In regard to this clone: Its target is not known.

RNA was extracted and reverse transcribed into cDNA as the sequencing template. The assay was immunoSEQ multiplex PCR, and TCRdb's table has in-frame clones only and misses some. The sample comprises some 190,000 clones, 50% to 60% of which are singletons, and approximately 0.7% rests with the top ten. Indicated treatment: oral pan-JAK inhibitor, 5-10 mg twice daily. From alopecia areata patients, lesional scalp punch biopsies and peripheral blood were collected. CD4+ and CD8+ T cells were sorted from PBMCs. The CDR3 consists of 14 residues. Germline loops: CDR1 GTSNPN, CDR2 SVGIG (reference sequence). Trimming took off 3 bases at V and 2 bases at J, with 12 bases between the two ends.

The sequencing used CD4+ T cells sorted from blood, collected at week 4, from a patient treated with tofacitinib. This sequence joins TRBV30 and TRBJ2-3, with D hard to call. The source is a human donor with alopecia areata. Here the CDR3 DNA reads TGTGCCTGGAGCCTTGTAGGAGCCACAGATACGCAGTATTTT. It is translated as CAWSLVGATDTQYF.